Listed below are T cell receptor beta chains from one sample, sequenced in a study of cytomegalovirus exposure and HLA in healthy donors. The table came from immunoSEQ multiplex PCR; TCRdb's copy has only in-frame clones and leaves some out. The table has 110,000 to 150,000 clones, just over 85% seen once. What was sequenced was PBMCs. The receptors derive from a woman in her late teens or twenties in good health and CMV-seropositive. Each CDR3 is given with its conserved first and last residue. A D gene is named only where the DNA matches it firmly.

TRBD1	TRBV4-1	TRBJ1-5	TGCGCCACTTCGGGGACAGGTGGCAATCAGCCCCAGCATTTT	CATSGTGGNQPQHF
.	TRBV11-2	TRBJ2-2	TGTGCCAGCAGCTTATCAGGGGACACCGGGGAGCTGTTTTTT	CASSLSGDTGELFF
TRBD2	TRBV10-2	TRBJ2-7	TGCGCCAGCAGACGTACTCTAGCGGGAGATAACGAGCAGTACTTC	CASRRTLAGDNEQYF
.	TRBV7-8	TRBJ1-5	TGTGCCAGCCATAAAACGGGGGGCAATCAGCCCCAGCATTTT	CASHKTGGNQPQHF
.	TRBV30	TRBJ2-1	TGTGCCTGGGCCGTGCGGTTCTACAATGAGCAGTTCTTC	CAWAVRFYNEQFF
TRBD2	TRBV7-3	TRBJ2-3	TGTGCCAGCAGCCATAGCGGGGGGCTAACAGATACGCAGTATTTT	CASSHSGGLTDTQYF
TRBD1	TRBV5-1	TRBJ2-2	TGCGCCAGCAGCTTTCAGGGGGTGGACACCGGGGAGCTGTTTTTT	CASSFQGVDTGELFF
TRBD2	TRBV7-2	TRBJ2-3	TGTGCCAGCAGCCGTGCGGGGGGGCATGATACGCAGTATTTT	CASSRAGGHDTQYF
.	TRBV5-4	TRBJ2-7	TGTGCCAGCAGCAGGGCCGGGACCTACGAGCAGTACTTC	CASSRAGTYEQYF
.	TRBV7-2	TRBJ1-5	TGTGCCAGCAGCTTAATAAGGGGGGGCTCTCAGCCCCAGCATTTT	CASSLIRGGSQPQHF
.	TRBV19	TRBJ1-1	TGTGCCAGTCAGACCGGGTCAGCGGGGGCTTTGAACACTGAAGCTTTCTTT	CASQTGSAGALNTEAFF
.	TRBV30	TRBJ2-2	TGTGCCTGGAGTGTTCAGGGTTACACCGGGGAGCTGTTTTTT	CAWSVQGYTGELFF
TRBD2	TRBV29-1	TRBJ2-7	TGCAGCGTTGAGGATAGCGGGATGAGCTCCTACGAGCAGTACTTC	CSVEDSGMSSYEQYF
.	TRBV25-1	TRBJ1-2	TGTGCCAGCAGTGAAGTGGGGGGTTTCTATGGCTACACCTTC	CASSEVGGFYGYTF
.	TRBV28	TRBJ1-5	TGTGCCAGCAGTTTGGGCGGGGGGGCAGGTCAGCCCCAGCATTTT	CASSLGGGAGQPQHF
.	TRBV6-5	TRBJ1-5	TGTGCCAGCAGTTACTCAGGGGCGGTCAATCAGCCCCAGCATTTT	CASSYSGAVNQPQHF
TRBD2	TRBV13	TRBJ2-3	TGTGCCAGCAGCTCCGACGTGGGGGGGTATACCACAGATACGCAGTATTTT	CASSSDVGGYTTDTQYF
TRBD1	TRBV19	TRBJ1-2	TGTGCCAGTGGGACAGGGGGCAACTATGGCTACACCTTC	CASGTGGNYGYTF
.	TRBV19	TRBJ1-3	TGTGCCAGTAGTAACATCGGAGGCGGCGCTGGAAACACCATATATTTT	CASSNIGGGAGNTIYF
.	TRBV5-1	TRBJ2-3	TGCGCCAGCAGCTTGCTAGCGCACAGCACAGATACGCAGTATTTT	CASSLLAHSTDTQYF
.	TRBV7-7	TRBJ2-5	TGTGCTAGCAGCTTGGGGGGATCAGGGGAGACCCAGTACTTC	CASSLGGSGETQYF